The clone carrying this T cell receptor (beta chain) occurred a few times. This entry is derived from a study of blood T cells in healthy people across ages. Alongside a J-beta primer mix, a sample-barcoded 5' primer served in a second PCR lasting roughly 7 to 11 cycles. TCRdb recomputed calls from the 5' RACE reads with MiXCR, one row per CDR3 protein. This table has approximately 940,000 distinct CDR3 sequences, roughly 52% appearing once. The TCR sequence derives from a man younger than 40 in good health. The sample was blood.

The CDR3 region is CASSPRTPTYEQYF. In DNA form, the CDR3 reads TGCGCCAGCAGCCCCCGGACCCCCACCTACGAGCAGTACTTC. The rearrangement joins TRBV4-1 to TRBJ2-7; the D is unclear. V lost 4 bases, J lost 2 bases, and 12 bases lay in between. This CDR3 comprises 14 residues. Germline CDR1 MGHRA, CDR2 YSYEKL.